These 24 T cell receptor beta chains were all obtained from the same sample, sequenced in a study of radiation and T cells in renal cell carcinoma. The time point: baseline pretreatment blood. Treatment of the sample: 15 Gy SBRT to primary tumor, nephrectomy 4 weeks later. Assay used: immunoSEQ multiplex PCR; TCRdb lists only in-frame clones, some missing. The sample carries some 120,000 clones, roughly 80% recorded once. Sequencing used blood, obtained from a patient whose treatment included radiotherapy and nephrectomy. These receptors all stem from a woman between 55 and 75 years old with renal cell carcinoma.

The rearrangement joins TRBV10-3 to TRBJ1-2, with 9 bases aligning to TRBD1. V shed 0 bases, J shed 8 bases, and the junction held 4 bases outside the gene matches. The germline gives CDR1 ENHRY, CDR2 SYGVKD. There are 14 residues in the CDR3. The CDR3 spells CAISESGDRVGYTF. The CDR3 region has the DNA TGTGCCATCAGTGAGTCAGGGGACAGGGTCGGCTACACCTTC.

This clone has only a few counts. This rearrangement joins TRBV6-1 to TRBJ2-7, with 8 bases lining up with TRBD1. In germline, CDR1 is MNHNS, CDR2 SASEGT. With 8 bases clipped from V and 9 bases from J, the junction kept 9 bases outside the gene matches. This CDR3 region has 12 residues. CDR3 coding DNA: TGTGCCAGCCGCGACCAGGGGGCGCCGCAGTACTTC. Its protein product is CASRDQGAPQYF.

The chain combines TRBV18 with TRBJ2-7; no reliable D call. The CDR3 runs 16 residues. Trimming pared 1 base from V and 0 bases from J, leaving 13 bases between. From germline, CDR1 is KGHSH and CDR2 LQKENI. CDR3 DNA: TGTGCCAGCTCACCACGGAGCGTTAAGGACTCCTACGAGCAGTACTTC. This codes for CASSPRSVKDSYEQYF.

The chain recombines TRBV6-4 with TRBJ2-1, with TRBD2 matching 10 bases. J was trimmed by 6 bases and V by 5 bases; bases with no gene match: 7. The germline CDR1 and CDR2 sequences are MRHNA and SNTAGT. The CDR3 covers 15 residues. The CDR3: CASSPRLAGSNEQFF. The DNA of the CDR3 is TGTGCCAGCAGTCCGCGACTAGCGGGCAGCAATGAGCAGTTCTTC.

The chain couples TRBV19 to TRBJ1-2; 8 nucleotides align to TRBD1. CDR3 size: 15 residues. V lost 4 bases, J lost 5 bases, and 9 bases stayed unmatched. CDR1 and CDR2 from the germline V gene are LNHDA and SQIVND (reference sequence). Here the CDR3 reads CASSTLGQDLYGYTF. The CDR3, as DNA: TGTGCCAGTAGTACCCTGGGACAGGACTTGTATGGCTACACCTTC.

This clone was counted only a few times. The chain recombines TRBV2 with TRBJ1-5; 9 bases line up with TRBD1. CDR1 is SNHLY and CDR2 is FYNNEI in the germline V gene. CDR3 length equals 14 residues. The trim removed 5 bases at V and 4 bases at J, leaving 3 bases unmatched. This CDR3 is CASSPDRGNQPQHF. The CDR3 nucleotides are TGTGCCAGCAGTCCGGACAGGGGAAATCAGCCCCAGCATTTT.

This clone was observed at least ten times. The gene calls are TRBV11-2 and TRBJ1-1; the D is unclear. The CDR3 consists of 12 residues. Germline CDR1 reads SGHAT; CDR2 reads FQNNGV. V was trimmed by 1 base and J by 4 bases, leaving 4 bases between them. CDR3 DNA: TGTGCCAGCAGCTTAGTCCCCACTGAAGCTTTCTTT. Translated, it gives CASSLVPTEAFF.

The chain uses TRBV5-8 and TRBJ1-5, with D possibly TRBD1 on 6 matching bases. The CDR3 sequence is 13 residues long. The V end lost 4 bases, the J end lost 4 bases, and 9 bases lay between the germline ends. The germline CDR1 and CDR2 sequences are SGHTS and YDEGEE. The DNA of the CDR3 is TGTGCCAGCAGCCCACAGGGTAATCAGCCCCAGCATTTT. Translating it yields CASSPQGNQPQHF.

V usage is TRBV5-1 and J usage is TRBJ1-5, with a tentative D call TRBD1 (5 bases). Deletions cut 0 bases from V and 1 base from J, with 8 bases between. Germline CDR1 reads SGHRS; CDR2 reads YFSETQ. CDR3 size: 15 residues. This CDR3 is CASSLVGGSNQPQHF. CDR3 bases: TGCGCCAGCAGCTTGGTGGGGGGAAGCAATCAGCCCCAGCATTTT.

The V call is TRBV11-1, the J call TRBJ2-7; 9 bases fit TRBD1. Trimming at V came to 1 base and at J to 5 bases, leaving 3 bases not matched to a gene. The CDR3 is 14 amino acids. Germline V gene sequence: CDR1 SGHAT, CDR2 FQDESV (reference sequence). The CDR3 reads CASSLGTGADEQYF. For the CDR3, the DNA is TGTGCCAGCAGCTTAGGGACAGGGGCCGACGAGCAGTACTTC.

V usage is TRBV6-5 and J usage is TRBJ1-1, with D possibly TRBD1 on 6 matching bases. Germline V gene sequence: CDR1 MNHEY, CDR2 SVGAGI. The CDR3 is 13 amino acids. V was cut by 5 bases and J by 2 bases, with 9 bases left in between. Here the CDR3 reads CASSIQGNTEAFF. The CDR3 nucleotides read TGTGCCAGCAGTATACAGGGTAACACTGAAGCTTTCTTT.

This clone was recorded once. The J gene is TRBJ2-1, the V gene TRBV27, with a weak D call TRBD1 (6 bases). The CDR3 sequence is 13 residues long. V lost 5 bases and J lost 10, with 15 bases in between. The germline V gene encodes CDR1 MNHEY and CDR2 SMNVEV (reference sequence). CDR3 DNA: TGTGCCAGCAGTCCTCCCCCAGGGGACGAGCAGTTCTTC. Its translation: CASSPPPGDEQFF.

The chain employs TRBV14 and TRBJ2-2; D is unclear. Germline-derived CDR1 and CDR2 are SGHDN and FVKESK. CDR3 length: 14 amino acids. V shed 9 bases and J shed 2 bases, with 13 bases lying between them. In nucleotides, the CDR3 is TGTGCCAGTGCGAGAAATATTAACACCGGGGAGCTGTTTTTT. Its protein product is CASARNINTGELFF.

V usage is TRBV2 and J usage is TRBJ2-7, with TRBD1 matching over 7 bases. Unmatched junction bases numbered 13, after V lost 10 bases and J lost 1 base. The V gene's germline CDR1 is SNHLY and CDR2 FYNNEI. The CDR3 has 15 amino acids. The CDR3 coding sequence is TGTGCCATCTCTCAGGGAACAGGGGCTTCCTACGAGCAGTACTTC. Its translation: CAISQGTGASYEQYF.

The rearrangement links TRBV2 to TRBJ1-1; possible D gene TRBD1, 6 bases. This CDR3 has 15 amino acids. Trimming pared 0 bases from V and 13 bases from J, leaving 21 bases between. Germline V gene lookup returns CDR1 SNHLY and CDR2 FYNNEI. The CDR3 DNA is TGTGCCAGCAGTGAAGCCCGAGGCGGACAGCCAAAAGGTTTCTTT. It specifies CASSEARGGQPKGFF.

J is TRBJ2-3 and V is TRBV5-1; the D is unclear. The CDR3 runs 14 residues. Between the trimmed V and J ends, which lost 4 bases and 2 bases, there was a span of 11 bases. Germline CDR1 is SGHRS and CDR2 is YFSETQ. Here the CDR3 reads CASSVTPATDTQYF. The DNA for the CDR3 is TGCGCCAGCAGCGTGACCCCCGCCACAGATACGCAGTATTTT.

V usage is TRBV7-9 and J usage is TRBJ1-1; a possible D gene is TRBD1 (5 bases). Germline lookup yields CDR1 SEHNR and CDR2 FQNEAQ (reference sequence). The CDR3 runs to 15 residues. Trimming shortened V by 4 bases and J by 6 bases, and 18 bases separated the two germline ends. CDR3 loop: CASSSRLGRLAEAFF. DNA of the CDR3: TGTGCCAGCAGCTCACGGTTGGGGCGCCTGGCTGAAGCTTTCTTT. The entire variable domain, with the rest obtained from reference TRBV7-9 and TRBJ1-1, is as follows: DTGVSQNPRHKITKRGQNVTFRCDPISEHNRLYWYRQTLGQGPEFLTYFQNEAQLEKSRLLSDRFSAERPKGSFSTLEIQRTEQGDSAMYLCASSSRLGRLAEAFFGQGTRLTVV.

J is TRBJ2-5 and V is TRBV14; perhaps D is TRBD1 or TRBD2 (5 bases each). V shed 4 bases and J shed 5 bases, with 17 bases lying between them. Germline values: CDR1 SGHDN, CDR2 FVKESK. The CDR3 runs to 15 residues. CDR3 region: CASSPGVRGGETQYF. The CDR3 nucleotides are TGTGCCAGCAGCCCGGGCGTGAGGGGCGGTGAGACCCAGTACTTC.

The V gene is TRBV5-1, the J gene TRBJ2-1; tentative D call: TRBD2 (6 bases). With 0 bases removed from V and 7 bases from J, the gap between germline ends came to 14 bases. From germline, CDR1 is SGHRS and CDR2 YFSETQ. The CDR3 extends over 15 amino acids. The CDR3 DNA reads TGCGCCAGCAGCTTGGGTAGCGGTTTGGCGAATGAGCAGTTCTTC. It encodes CASSLGSGLANEQFF.

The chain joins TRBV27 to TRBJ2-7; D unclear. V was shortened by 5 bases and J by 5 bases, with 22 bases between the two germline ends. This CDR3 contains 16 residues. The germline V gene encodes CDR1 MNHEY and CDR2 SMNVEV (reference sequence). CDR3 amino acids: CASSPRTRSVYNEQYF. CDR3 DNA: TGTGCCAGCAGTCCCCGGACCCGTTCCGTTTACAACGAGCAGTACTTC.

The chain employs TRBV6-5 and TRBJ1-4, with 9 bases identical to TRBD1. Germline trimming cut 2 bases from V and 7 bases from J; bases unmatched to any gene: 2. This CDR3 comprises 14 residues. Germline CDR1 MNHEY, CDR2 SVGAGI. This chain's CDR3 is CASSYGTGSEKLFF. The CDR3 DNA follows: TGTGCCAGCAGTTACGGGACAGGGAGTGAAAAACTGTTTTTT.

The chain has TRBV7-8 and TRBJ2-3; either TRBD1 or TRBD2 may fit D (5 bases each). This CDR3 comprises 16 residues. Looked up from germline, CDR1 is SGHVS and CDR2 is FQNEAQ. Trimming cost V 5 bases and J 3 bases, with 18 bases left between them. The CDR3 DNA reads TGTGCCAGCAGCCCGGGATGGACAAGTGGGACAGATACGCAGTATTTT. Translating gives CASSPGWTSGTDTQYF.

CDR3 amino acids: CASSRRGGLSNYGYTF. The DNA of the CDR3 is TGTGCCAGCAGCCGCCGGGGGGGGCTGTCTAACTATGGCTACACCTTC. This chain connects TRBV7-9 to TRBJ1-2, with D possibly being TRBD1 (6 bases). The CDR3 totals 16 residues. Between the trimmed V and J ends, which lost 5 bases and 0 bases, there was a span of 16 bases. Per germline, CDR1 SEHNR and CDR2 FQNEAQ (reference sequence).

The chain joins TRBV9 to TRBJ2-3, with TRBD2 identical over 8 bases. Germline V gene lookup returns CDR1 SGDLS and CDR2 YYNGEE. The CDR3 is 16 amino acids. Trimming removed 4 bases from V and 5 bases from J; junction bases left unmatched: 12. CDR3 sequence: CASSPRGGAVEDTQYF. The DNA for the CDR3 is TGTGCCAGCAGCCCCCGGGGGGGGGCCGTGGAAGATACGCAGTATTTT.